This T cell receptor (beta chain) was identified during a study of blood T cell repertoires in COVID-19. The CDR3 has 14 amino acids. V gave up 1 base and J gave up 5 bases; unmatched junction bases: 3. CDR1 is GTSNPN and CDR2 is SVGIG in the germline V gene (reference sequence). As for this clone: This sample includes further DNA sequences coding for the same CDR3.

The repertoire was sequenced with immunoSEQ multiplex PCR; TCRdb's copy has only in-frame clones and lacks some. In the table there are roughly 58,000 clones, around 85% of which are singletons. The sample was peripheral blood. The gene calls are TRBV30 and TRBJ2-1; 9 bases match TRBD2. The TCR was taken from a man between 65 and 85 years old with active COVID-19. The chain's CDR3 is CAWSGLAGNNEQFF. The CDR3 region has the DNA TGTGCCTGGAGTGGGCTAGCGGGAAACAATGAGCAGTTCTTC.